This T cell receptor beta chain was captured by sequencing in a study of blood T cells in healthy people across ages. Worth noting for this clonotype: Its target is unknown.

Findings of the study overall: PBMCs were not sorted, which prevented a conclusive comparison of naive versus antigen-experienced cells.

Each sample provided at least 5 micrograms of extracted total RNA. V was clipped by 5 bases and J by 2 bases, with 11 bases between them. Germline CDR1 SEHNR, CDR2 FQNEAQ (reference sequence). This CDR3 has 14 amino acids. A second PCR, run for about 6 to 11 cycles, used a sample-barcoded 5' primer plus a J-beta primer mix. The template-switch adaptor, which had 12 random nucleotides, put a tag on each cDNA molecule. In TCRdb, the 5' RACE reads were re-called with MiXCR into one record per CDR3 protein. This table has about 830,000 distinct CDR3 sequences, around 62% appearing once. The gene calls are TRBV7-9 and TRBJ2-3; no clear D gene. Material for sequencing was blood. This TCR derives from a man aged 30-40 years in good health. The CDR3 here is CASSPRVYTDTQYF. The DNA for the CDR3 is TGTGCCAGCAGCCCCCGGGTCTACACAGATACGCAGTATTTT.